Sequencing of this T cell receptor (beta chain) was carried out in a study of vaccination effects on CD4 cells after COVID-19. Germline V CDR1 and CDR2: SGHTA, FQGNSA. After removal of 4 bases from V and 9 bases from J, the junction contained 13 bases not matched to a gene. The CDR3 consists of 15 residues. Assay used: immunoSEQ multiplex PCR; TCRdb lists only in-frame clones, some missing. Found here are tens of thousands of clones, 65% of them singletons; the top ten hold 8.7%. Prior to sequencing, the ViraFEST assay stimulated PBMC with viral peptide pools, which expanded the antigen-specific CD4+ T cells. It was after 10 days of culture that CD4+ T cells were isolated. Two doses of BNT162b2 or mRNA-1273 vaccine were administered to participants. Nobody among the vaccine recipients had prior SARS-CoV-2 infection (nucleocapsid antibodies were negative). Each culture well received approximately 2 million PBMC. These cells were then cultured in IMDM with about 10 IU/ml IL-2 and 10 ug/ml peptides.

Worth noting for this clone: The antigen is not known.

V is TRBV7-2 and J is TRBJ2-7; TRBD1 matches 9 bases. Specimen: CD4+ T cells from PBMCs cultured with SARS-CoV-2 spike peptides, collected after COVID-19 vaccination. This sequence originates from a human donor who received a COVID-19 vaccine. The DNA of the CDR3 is TGTGCCAGCAGCTCAACCGGGACAGGGAACATAGTGCAGTACTTC. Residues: CASSSTGTGNIVQYF.